This passage covers 14 T cell receptor beta chains from one sample sequenced in a study of blood T cell repertoires in COVID-19. Only in-frame clones appear in the TCRdb table, and some are missing; sequencing was by immunoSEQ multiplex PCR. This sample has fewer than 90,000 clones, with approximately 89% found just once. What was sequenced was peripheral blood. The receptors come from a middle-aged man with active or convalescent COVID-19.

This clone has just a few counts. The V and J genes are TRBV10-2 and TRBJ1-5; D may be TRBD1 (5 bases). The CDR3 contains 12 residues. The V and J ends lost 6 bases and 4 bases respectively, with 7 bases between them. Looked up from germline, CDR1 is WSHSY and CDR2 is SAAADI. The CDR3 DNA reads TGCGCCAGCAGCGGGGGTAATCAGCCCCAGCATTTT. Its translation: CASSGGNQPQHF.

The CDR3 protein is CASSEAGGLDNSPLHF. CDR3 nucleotide sequence: TGCGCCAGCAGTGAGGCAGGGGGCCTTGATAATTCACCCCTCCACTTT. The rearrangement joins TRBV10-2 to TRBJ1-6, with TRBD1 matching over 8 bases. The CDR3 extends over 16 amino acids. Germline CDR1 is WSHSY and CDR2 is SAAADI. J gave up 5 bases and V 2 bases, and 5 bases lay outside the gene matches.

The chain links TRBV7-2 to TRBJ1-5; 7 bases map to TRBD1. The CDR3 has 16 residues. The germline V gene encodes CDR1 SGHTA and CDR2 FQGNSA. V gave up 2 bases and J gave up 0 bases; unmatched junction bases: 4. The CDR3 DNA reads TGTGCCAGCAGCTTAACAGGGGAATATAGCAATCAGCCCCAGCATTTT. The encoded protein is CASSLTGEYSNQPQHF.

This clone appeared a single time. The J gene is TRBJ1-2, the V gene TRBV5-4; the D gene is possibly TRBD1 (6 bases). With 1 base removed from V and 4 bases from J, the gap between germline ends came to 23 bases. In germline, CDR1 is SGHNT, CDR2 YYREEE (reference sequence). This CDR3 region has 18 residues. The CDR3 is CASSLTGGAQSYAYGYTF. The DNA of the CDR3 is TGTGCCAGCAGCTTGACTGGGGGGGCCCAAAGCTACGCCTATGGCTACACCTTC.

The gene calls are TRBV6-1 and TRBJ2-7, with a possible D match to TRBD1 (5 bases). CDR3 length equals 14 residues. The germline CDR1 and CDR2 sequences are MNHNS and SASEGT. The CDR3 bases are TGTGCCAGCAGTGAGCAGGCAGGGCCCTACAAGCAGTACGTC. Amino acids: CASSEQAGPYKQYV.

V is TRBV10-3 and J is TRBJ2-3, with 9 positions matching TRBD2. The germline gives CDR1 ENHRY, CDR2 SYGVKD. The ends lost 9 bases at V and 5 bases at J; junction bases unmatched: 9. The CDR3 is made up of 14 amino acids. CDR3 DNA sequence: TGTGCCATAACTTCTAGCGGGGTGGGAGATACGCAGTATTTT. Translated, it gives CAITSSGVGDTQYF.

V usage is TRBV24-1 and J usage is TRBJ2-5; D is possibly TRBD1 (5 bases). This CDR3 contains 14 residues. Germline lookup yields CDR1 KGHDR and CDR2 SFDVKD. With 2 bases removed from V and 7 bases from J, the gap between germline ends came to 13 bases. CDR3 loop: CATSDWNLGATQYF. The CDR3 DNA is TGTGCCACCAGTGATTGGAACCTTGGGGCGACCCAGTACTTC.

The V gene is TRBV5-1, the J gene TRBJ2-5; D is possibly TRBD2 (6 bases). This CDR3 has 16 amino acids. Trimming removed 0 bases from V and 4 bases from J, with 16 bases in between. Germline CDR1 is SGHRS and CDR2 is YFSETQ. CDR3: CASSLDGSGGSETQYF. The CDR3, as DNA: TGCGCCAGCAGCTTGGATGGGTCTGGGGGGTCAGAGACCCAGTACTTC. Filled out from reference TRBV5-1 and TRBJ2-5, the complete variable domain reads KAGVTQTPRYLIKTRGQQVTLSCSPISGHRSVSWYQQTPGQGLQFLFEYFSETQRNKGNFPGRFSGRQFSNSRSEMNVSTLELGDSALYLCASSLDGSGGSETQYFGPGTRLLVL.

This rearrangement joins TRBV10-1 to TRBJ2-3; 9 bases align to TRBD2. The CDR3 has 16 amino acids. Trimming took 3 bases from V and 6 from J; bases not matched to a gene: 10. Germline V gene lookup returns CDR1 WNHNN and CDR2 SYGVQD (reference sequence). Here the CDR3 reads CASSDSSGASGDTQYF. CDR3 DNA: TGCGCCAGCAGTGATTCTAGCGGGGCTTCGGGGGATACGCAGTATTTT.

The V gene is TRBV18, the J gene TRBJ1-4; D remains unclear. The CDR3 runs to 17 residues. The germline gives CDR1 KGHSH, CDR2 LQKENI. V shed 3 bases and J shed 0 bases, with 14 bases lying between them. CDR3 region: CASSPGQSIATNEKLFF. The CDR3 DNA follows: TGTGCCAGCTCACCTGGTCAGTCGATTGCAACTAATGAAAAACTGTTTTTT.

This chain links TRBV7-8 with TRBJ2-7, with 11 positions matching TRBD1. Germline V gene sequence: CDR1 SGHVS, CDR2 FQNEAQ. The CDR3 has 15 residues. Losses at the gene ends were 5 bases for V and 3 bases for J; bases not matched to a gene: 6. The CDR3 spells CASSTGQGAYYEQYF. For the CDR3, the DNA is TGTGCCAGCAGCACTGGACAGGGGGCCTACTACGAGCAGTACTTC. The full variable domain, its missing parts supplied by reference TRBV7-8 and TRBJ2-7, is GAGVSQSPRYKVAKRGQDVALRCDPISGHVSLFWYQQALGQGPEFLTYFQNEAQLDKSGLPSDRFFAERPEGSVSTLKIQRTQQEDSAVYLCASSTGQGAYYEQYFGPGTRLTVT.

The chain recombines TRBV11-2 with TRBJ2-1; 12 nucleotides agree with TRBD2. The CDR3 has 17 amino acids. Germline V gene sequence: CDR1 SGHAT, CDR2 FQNNGV. Trimming took 0 bases from V and 3 from J; bases not matched to a gene: 3. In DNA form, the CDR3 reads TGTGCCAGCAGCTTAGAGGCTAGCGGGGGGGACTACAATGAGCAGTTCTTC. This codes for CASSLEASGGDYNEQFF.

The J gene is TRBJ1-1, the V gene TRBV5-6; TRBD1 matches 9 bases. Germline lookup yields CDR1 SGHDT and CDR2 YYEEEE. The CDR3 sequence is 14 residues long. With 4 bases clipped from V and 5 bases from J, the junction kept 6 bases outside the gene matches. The CDR3 bases are TGTGCCAGCAGCGGGACAGGGTTGCGGACTGAAGCTTTCTTT. Protein sequence: CASSGTGLRTEAFF.

The chain carries TRBV5-1 and TRBJ1-1, with TRBD1 as a possible D gene (5 bases). The germline gives CDR1 SGHRS, CDR2 YFSETQ. CDR3 length equals 15 residues. V lost 1 base and J 4 bases, leaving 14 bases between the germline ends. The CDR3 DNA follows: TGCGCCAGCAGCTTGACAGCAGGGATAATCACTGAAGCTTTCTTT. The encoded protein is CASSLTAGIITEAFF.